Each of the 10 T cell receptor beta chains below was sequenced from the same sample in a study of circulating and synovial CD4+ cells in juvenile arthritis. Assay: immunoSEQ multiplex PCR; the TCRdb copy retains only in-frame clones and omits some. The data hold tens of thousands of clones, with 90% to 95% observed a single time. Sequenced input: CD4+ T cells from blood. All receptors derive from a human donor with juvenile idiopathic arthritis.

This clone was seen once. CDR3 protein: CATSSRQETQYF. The CDR3 region has the DNA TGTGCCACCAGCAGCAGACAAGAGACCCAGTACTTC. V is TRBV15 and J is TRBJ2-5; D not certain. CDR3 length equals 12 residues. The germline V gene encodes CDR1 LNHNV and CDR2 YYDKDF (reference sequence). V shed 3 bases and J shed 2 bases, with 4 bases lying between them. The full variable domain, its missing parts supplied by reference TRBV15 and TRBJ2-5, is DAMVIQNPRYQVTQFGKPVTLSCSQTLNHNVMYWYQQKSSQAPKLLFHYYDKDFNNEADTPDNFQSRRPNTSFCFLDIRSPGLGDTAMYLCATSSRQETQYFGPGTRLLVL.

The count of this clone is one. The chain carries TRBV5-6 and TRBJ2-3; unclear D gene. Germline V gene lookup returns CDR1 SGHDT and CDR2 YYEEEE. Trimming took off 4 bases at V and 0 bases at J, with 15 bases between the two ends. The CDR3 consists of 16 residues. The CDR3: CASSPFQRSSTDTQYF. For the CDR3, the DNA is TGTGCCAGCAGCCCCTTTCAGAGGTCTAGCACAGATACGCAGTATTTT.

CDR3 nucleotide sequence: TGCGCCAGCAGGGCGGCTAGCTCTGGAGCCTACGAGCAGTACTTC. Protein sequence: CASRAASSGAYEQYF. This chain uses TRBV5-1 with TRBJ2-7; weak D call: TRBD2 (5 bases). The germline V gene has CDR1 SGHRS and CDR2 YFSETQ. Trimming removed 5 bases at V and 2 bases at J, with 17 bases between. The CDR3 covers 15 residues.

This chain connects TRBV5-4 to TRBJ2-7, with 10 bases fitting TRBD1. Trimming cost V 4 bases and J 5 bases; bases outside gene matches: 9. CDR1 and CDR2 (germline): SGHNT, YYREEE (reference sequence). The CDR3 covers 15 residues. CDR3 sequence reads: CASSMVRTGGNEQYF. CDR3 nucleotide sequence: TGTGCCAGCAGCATGGTACGGACAGGGGGTAACGAGCAGTACTTC.

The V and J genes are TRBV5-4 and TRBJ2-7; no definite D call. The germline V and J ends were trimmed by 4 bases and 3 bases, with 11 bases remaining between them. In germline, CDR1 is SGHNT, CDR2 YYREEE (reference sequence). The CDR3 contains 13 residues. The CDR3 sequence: CASSPASSYEQYF. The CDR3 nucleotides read TGTGCCAGCAGCCCGGCCTCTAGCTACGAGCAGTACTTC.

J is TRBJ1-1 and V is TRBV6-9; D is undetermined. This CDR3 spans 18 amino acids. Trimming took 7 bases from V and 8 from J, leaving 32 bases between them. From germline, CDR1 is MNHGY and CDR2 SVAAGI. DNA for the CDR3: TGTGCCAGCAACGCCGACGAGGAGGGAGTGGGCCGTCAAGAAGAAGCTTTCTTT. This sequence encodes CASNADEEGVGRQEEAFF.

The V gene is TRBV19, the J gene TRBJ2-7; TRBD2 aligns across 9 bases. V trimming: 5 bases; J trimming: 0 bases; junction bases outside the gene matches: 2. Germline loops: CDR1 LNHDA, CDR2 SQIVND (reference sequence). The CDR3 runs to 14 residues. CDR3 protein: CASSVSGSSYEQYF. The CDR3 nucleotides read TGTGCCAGTAGTGTTAGCGGGAGCTCCTACGAGCAGTACTTC.

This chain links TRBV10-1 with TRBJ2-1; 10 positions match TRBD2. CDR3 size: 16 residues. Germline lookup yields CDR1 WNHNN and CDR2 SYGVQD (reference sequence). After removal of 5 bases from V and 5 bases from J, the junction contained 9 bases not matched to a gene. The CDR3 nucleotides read TGCGCCAGCAGTCACGATCTAGCGGGAGCCCACAATGAGCAGTTCTTC. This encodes CASSHDLAGAHNEQFF.

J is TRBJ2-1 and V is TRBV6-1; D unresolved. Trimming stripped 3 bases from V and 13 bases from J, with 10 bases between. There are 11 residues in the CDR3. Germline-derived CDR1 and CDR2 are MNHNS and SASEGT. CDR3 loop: CASSEERKQFF. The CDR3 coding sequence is TGTGCCAGCAGTGAGGAGCGAAAACAGTTCTTC.

The CDR3, as DNA: TGTGCCAGCATTCCCTTGGGACTAGACTACAATGAGCAGTTCTTC. Protein product: CASIPLGLDYNEQFF. The chain uses TRBV5-4 and TRBJ2-1, with 8 bases identical to TRBD2. Trimming took 6 bases from V and 3 from J; bases not matched to a gene: 8. The CDR3 covers 15 residues. CDR1 is SGHNT and CDR2 is YYREEE in the germline V gene (reference sequence).